What follows are 16 T cell receptor beta chains derived from one specimen sequenced in a study of neurological immune-mediated disorders. TCRdb itself ran the 5' RACE reads through MiXCR, one entry per CDR3 protein. Of some 15,000 distinct CDR3 sequences listed, more than 9% are singletons. Sequences were obtained from PBMCs. The origin of the receptors is a woman aged 35 to 49 in good health.

This clonotype has a single count. The genes are TRBV7-2 and TRBJ2-4; D not certain. Germline CDR1 reads SGHTA; CDR2 reads FQGNSA. The length of the CDR3 is 18 residues. Trimming stripped 5 bases from V and 1 base from J, with 21 bases between. The CDR3 sequence: CASSEPLRITRAKNIQYF. Written as DNA, the CDR3 is TGTGCCAGCAGCGAGCCGCTTCGGATTACCCGGGCCAAAAACATTCAGTACTTC.

This clonotype has a count of ten or more. This rearrangement joins TRBV11-2 to TRBJ2-3; the match to TRBD2 covers 12 bases. In germline, CDR1 is SGHAT, CDR2 FQNNGV. V lost 3 bases and J lost 6; bases outside the gene matches: 16. The CDR3 is 19 amino acids. As DNA, the CDR3 is TGTGCCAGCAGCTTTGCCCCAGGGGCGGCTAGCGGGGGGGGGGATACGCAGTATTTT. Protein sequence: CASSFAPGAASGGGDTQYF.

This clonotype was found many times. The V gene is TRBV5-1, the J gene TRBJ2-1; D is uncertain. The CDR3 loop spans 12 amino acids. Germline CDR1 SGHRS, CDR2 YFSETQ. V shed 0 bases and J shed 8 bases, with 6 bases lying between them. CDR3 region: CASSLVGDEQFF. CDR3 sequence (DNA): TGCGCCAGCAGCTTGGTGGGCGATGAGCAGTTCTTC. The full variable domain, rest sourced from reference TRBV5-1 and TRBJ2-1, is KAGVTQTPRYLIKTRGQQVTLSCSPISGHRSVSWYQQTPGQGLQFLFEYFSETQRNKGNFPGRFSGRQFSNSRSEMNVSTLELGDSALYLCASSLVGDEQFFGPGTRLTVL.

This clonotype was counted ten times or more. The J gene is TRBJ2-3, the V gene TRBV20-1; no definite D call. The CDR3 runs 16 residues. The germline V and J ends were trimmed by 2 bases and 6 bases, with 21 bases remaining between them. The V gene's germline CDR1 is DFQATT and CDR2 SNEGSKA (reference sequence). CDR3 bases: TGCAGTGCTAGAATTGGGCCGGGCTATATGTCGGATACGCAGTATTTT. This codes for CSARIGPGYMSDTQYF.

This clonotype was counted many times. The chain carries TRBV27 and TRBJ2-7, with D possibly matching TRBD1 (6 bases). Germline V gives CDR1 MNHEY, CDR2 SMNVEV (reference sequence). With 3 bases removed from V and 0 bases from J, the gap between germline ends came to 12 bases. The CDR3 covers 15 residues. CDR3 bases: TGTGCCAGCAGTTTCTCACAGGGCGGCTCCTACGAGCAGTACTTC. This translates into CASSFSQGGSYEQYF.

This clonotype appeared a few times. The chain links TRBV6-4 to TRBJ2-1; 9 nucleotides align to TRBD2. The length of the CDR3 is 16 residues. Germline V gene lookup returns CDR1 MRHNA and CDR2 SNTAGT. With 0 bases clipped from V and 0 bases from J, the junction kept 0 bases outside the gene matches. The CDR3 DNA sequence: TGTGCCAGCAGTGACTCTAGCGGGAGCTCCTACAATGAGCAGTTCTTC. Its translation is CASSDSSGSSYNEQFF.

This clonotype was detected many times. J is TRBJ1-1 and V is TRBV6-2 or TRBV6-3, with a tentative D call TRBD1 (6 bases). V shed 6 bases and J shed 4 bases, with 9 bases lying between them. Germline values: CDR1 MNHEY, CDR2 SVGEGT. There are 12 residues in the CDR3. The CDR3 DNA reads as TGTGCCAGCAGACAGGGACCCACTGAAGCTTTCTTT. Translating gives CASRQGPTEAFF.

Many counts were recorded for this clonotype. This sequence joins TRBV6-5 and TRBJ2-3, with 9 bases fitting TRBD2. The CDR3 consists of 16 residues. Germline V gene lookup returns CDR1 MNHEY and CDR2 SVGAGI. J was trimmed by 2 bases and V by 4 bases; bases with no gene match: 7. The DNA of the CDR3 is TGTGCCAGCAGTTGGGGTAGCGGGAGTTTCACAGATACGCAGTATTTT. Translated, it gives CASSWGSGSFTDTQYF.

The chain links TRBV28 to TRBJ2-5; 10 bases agree with TRBD2. This CDR3 has 17 amino acids. The junction had 12 bases not matched to a gene; V was cut back by 3 bases and J by 5 bases. Germline assignment: CDR1 MDHEN and CDR2 SYDVKM. The CDR3 nucleotides read TGTGCCAGCAGTTTCACGTGGACTAGCGGAGGGGGGGAGACCCAGTACTTC. This sequence encodes CASSFTWTSGGGETQYF.

This clonotype appeared many times. The chain joins TRBV5-1 to TRBJ2-1; TRBD2 matches 13 bases. The CDR3 is made up of 14 amino acids. The V gene end was trimmed by 6 bases and the J gene end by 7 bases; junction bases not matched to a gene: 4. Germline values: CDR1 SGHRS, CDR2 YFSETQ. CDR3 in DNA: TGCGCCAGCACCCGGACTAGCGGGAGTAATGAGCAGTTCTTC. It codes for CASTRTSGSNEQFF. The full variable domain, completed using reference TRBV5-1 and TRBJ2-1, is KAGVTQTPRYLIKTRGQQVTLSCSPISGHRSVSWYQQTPGQGLQFLFEYFSETQRNKGNFPGRFSGRQFSNSRSEMNVSTLELGDSALYLCASTRTSGSNEQFFGPGTRLTVL.

There are many counts of this clonotype. The rearrangement joins TRBV6-6 to TRBJ2-6; D might be TRBD1 or TRBD2, each matching 6 bases. The V gene lost 6 bases and the J gene lost 4 bases, with 16 bases spanning the gap. Germline assignment: CDR1 MNHNY and CDR2 SVGAGI (reference sequence). This CDR3 contains 16 residues. The CDR3 reads CASRVPGAAGANVLTF. Written as DNA, the CDR3 is TGTGCCAGCAGGGTCCCGGGGGCGGCCGGGGCCAACGTCCTGACTTTC.

This clonotype was observed many times. The chain uses TRBV5-1 and TRBJ2-7; 8 bases align to TRBD1. Germline V gene sequence: CDR1 SGHRS, CDR2 YFSETQ. This CDR3 comprises 12 residues. Losses at the gene ends were 4 bases for V and 13 bases for J; bases not matched to a gene: 10. CDR3 protein: CASSESRDRSYF. The CDR3 coding sequence is TGCGCCAGCAGCGAGAGCCGGGACAGGAGTTACTTC.

This clonotype was observed at least ten times. The V call is TRBV9, the J call TRBJ1-2; 7 positions match TRBD1. There are 14 residues in the CDR3. In germline, CDR1 is SGDLS, CDR2 YYNGEE. V trimming: 6 bases; J trimming: 2 bases; junction bases outside the gene matches: 7. CDR3 protein: CASTETGLNYGYTF. DNA of the CDR3: TGTGCCAGCACCGAGACAGGGCTAAACTATGGCTACACCTTC.

This chain uses TRBV27 with TRBJ1-6; D gene uncertain. Looked up from germline, CDR1 is MNHEY and CDR2 is SMNVEV (reference sequence). Trimming left V 3 bases short and J 7 bases short, with 19 bases between. CDR3 length: 17 amino acids. The CDR3 DNA follows: TGTGCCAGCAGTTTCTGGCGGGTGGACCATGGAAATTCACCCCTCCACTTT. Translation gives CASSFWRVDHGNSPLHF.

The sample holds many counts of this clonotype. The rearrangement uses TRBV2 and TRBJ2-1, with 9 bases fitting TRBD2. This CDR3 has 17 amino acids. Germline-derived CDR1 and CDR2 are SNHLY and FYNNEI. The V gene end was trimmed by 7 bases and the J gene end by 0 bases; junction bases not matched to a gene: 10. The CDR3 nucleotides are TGTGCCAGCATCGGAAAGCTAGCGGGGAGCTCCTACAATGAGCAGTTCTTC. Translated, it gives CASIGKLAGSSYNEQFF.

At least ten counts were recorded for this clonotype. The chain recombines TRBV5-1 with TRBJ1-4; no reliable D call. Germline V gene data show CDR1 as SGHRS and CDR2 as YFSETQ. Trimming removed 2 bases at V and 3 bases at J, with 17 bases between. This CDR3 has 17 amino acids. The CDR3, as DNA: TGCGCCAGCAGCTTCGGGTCGCCCACTTCGGCTAATGAAAAACTGTTTTTT. Protein sequence: CASSFGSPTSANEKLFF.